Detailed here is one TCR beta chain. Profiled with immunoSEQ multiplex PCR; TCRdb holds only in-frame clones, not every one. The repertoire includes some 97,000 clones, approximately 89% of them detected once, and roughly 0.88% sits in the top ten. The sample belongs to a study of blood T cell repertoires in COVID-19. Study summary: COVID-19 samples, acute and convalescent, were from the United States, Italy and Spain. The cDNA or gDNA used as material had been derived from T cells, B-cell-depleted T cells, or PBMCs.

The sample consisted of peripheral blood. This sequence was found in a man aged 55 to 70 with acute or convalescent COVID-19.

The CDR3 protein is CSVPTGGVSGELFF. CDR3 coding DNA: TGCAGCGTACCCACGGGGGGCGTGAGCGGGGAGCTGTTTTTT. The rearrangement joins TRBV29-1 to TRBJ2-2, with D possibly being TRBD2 (7 bases). The germline V gene has CDR1 SQVTM and CDR2 ANQGSEA. This CDR3 contains 14 residues. The V end was cut by 6 bases, the J end by 7 bases, with 18 bases between.